This TCR beta chain was recorded in a study of response to subunit inactivated influenza vaccine. General observations from the study: The authors put forward the suggestion that each seasonal influenza vaccination may bring in only a limited number of new T cells.

This clonotype has more than one count but fewer than ten. Its antigen is currently unknown. The V gene's germline CDR1 is SNHLY and CDR2 FYNNEI. CDR3 length: 16 amino acids. Trimming cost V 6 bases and J 4 bases; bases outside gene matches: 7. MiXCR was run by TCRdb on the RT-PCR reads, yielding one entry per CDR3 protein. The sample records 550,000 to 800,000 distinct CDR3 sequences, approximately 14% being singletons. The chain is built from TRBV2 and TRBJ2-2, with 11 nucleotides matching TRBD2. The specimen comprised PBMCs from blood, sampled less than 13 days after vaccination. This TCR was sampled from a man aged 50 or older who received an inactivated influenza vaccine. The CDR3 is CASRTGTSGVTGELFF. As DNA, the CDR3 is TGTGCCAGCAGGACCGGGACTAGCGGAGTCACCGGGGAGCTGTTTTTT.